A selection of T cell receptor beta chains follows, all from one sample in a study of blood T cell repertoires in COVID-19. Libraries were prepared by immunoSEQ multiplex PCR; TCRdb keeps only in-frame clonotypes and omits some of them. The sample includes some 110,000 clones, roughly 90% of them seen just once. The sample consisted of peripheral blood. Receptors originate from a man aged 45 to 65 with COVID-19, enrolled during active disease. CDR3s include the opening cysteine and the closing phenylalanine or tryptophan. The D gene is left open where the match is weak. The size of a clone is reported for some rows only, either as once, few or many, or as a class for expanded clones.

d_call: -
j_call: TRBJ1-1
v_call: TRBV24-1
clone_size: -
cdr3_nt: TGTGCCACCAGTGATTTGCAGGCTTTCTTT
cdr3_aa: CATSDLQAFF

d_call: -
j_call: TRBJ1-3
v_call: TRBV19
clone_size: -
cdr3_nt: TGTGCCAGTAGTATTTCGGTGCGTGGAAACACCATATATTTT
cdr3_aa: CASSISVRGNTIYF

d_call: -
j_call: TRBJ2-1
v_call: TRBV6-2/TRBV6-3
clone_size: once
cdr3_nt: TGTGCCAGCAGTACCGGTTGGGGGGAAACCTACAATGAGCAGTTCTTC
cdr3_aa: CASSTGWGETYNEQFF

d_call: TRBD2
j_call: TRBJ2-1
v_call: TRBV9
clone_size: -
cdr3_nt: TGTGCCAGCAGCGTAGGGCCAGCGGGGGGGAACAATGAGCAGTTCTTC
cdr3_aa: CASSVGPAGGNNEQFF

d_call: TRBD2
j_call: TRBJ2-5
v_call: TRBV2
clone_size: -
cdr3_nt: TGTGCCAGCAGTGGTGGTAGCGGGAGAGGAGACGGGACCCAGTACTTC
cdr3_aa: CASSGGSGRGDGTQYF

d_call: -
j_call: TRBJ2-2
v_call: TRBV4-1
clone_size: -
cdr3_nt: TGCGCCAGCAGCCAAAGGGAGCGAACGAACACCGGGGAGCTGTTTTTT
cdr3_aa: CASSQRERTNTGELFF

d_call: -
j_call: TRBJ1-1
v_call: TRBV30
clone_size: -
cdr3_nt: TGTGCCTGGAGTTCTGGACAGTACACTGAAGCTTTCTTT
cdr3_aa: CAWSSGQYTEAFF

d_call: -
j_call: TRBJ1-1
v_call: TRBV21-1
clone_size: -
cdr3_nt: TGTGCCAGCAGCAAAAAATCGGACAGGGGATTTTATACTGAAGCTTTCTTT
cdr3_aa: CASSKKSDRGFYTEAFF

d_call: TRBD2
j_call: TRBJ2-1
v_call: TRBV13
clone_size: -
cdr3_nt: TGTGCCAGCAGCTTAGGCCAAGGATTAGCGGGAGTAAGGGAGCAGTTCTTC
cdr3_aa: CASSLGQGLAGVREQFF

d_call: -
j_call: TRBJ2-2
v_call: TRBV9
clone_size: -
cdr3_nt: TGTGCCAGCATCCTCGAGCTGTTTTTT
cdr3_aa: CASILELFF

d_call: -
j_call: TRBJ1-5
v_call: TRBV4-1
clone_size: -
cdr3_nt: TGCGCCAGCAGCCCGGGACTGAGCAATCAGCCCCAGCATTTT
cdr3_aa: CASSPGLSNQPQHF

d_call: TRBD2
j_call: TRBJ2-7
v_call: TRBV28
clone_size: -
cdr3_nt: TGTGCCAGCAGTTTATTGGACGGGAGGGCCTCCGAGCAGTACTTC
cdr3_aa: CASSLLDGRASEQYF

d_call: -
j_call: TRBJ1-5
v_call: TRBV19
clone_size: -
cdr3_nt: TGTGCCAGTAGTTCCCAGGGCAATCAGCCCCAGCATTTT
cdr3_aa: CASSSQGNQPQHF

d_call: TRBD1
j_call: TRBJ1-1
v_call: TRBV5-5
clone_size: -
cdr3_nt: TGTGCCAGCAGCTCTCAACAGGGGACTGAAGCTTTCTTT
cdr3_aa: CASSSQQGTEAFF

d_call: -
j_call: TRBJ2-2
v_call: TRBV7-2
clone_size: -
cdr3_nt: TGTGCCAGCAGCTTAGGAGGGAACACCGGGGAGCTGTTTTTT
cdr3_aa: CASSLGGNTGELFF

d_call: -
j_call: TRBJ1-6
v_call: TRBV7-5
clone_size: -
cdr3_nt: TGTGTCAGAAGCTCGGGGGACTATTCACCTTATAATTCACCCCTCCACTTT
cdr3_aa: CVRSSGDYSPYNSPLHF

d_call: -
j_call: TRBJ1-5
v_call: TRBV2
clone_size: few
cdr3_nt: TGTGCCAGCAGTGGGGAGGGGCAGGGGCAGCCCCAGCATTTT
cdr3_aa: CASSGEGQGQPQHF